This is a list of T cell receptor beta chains from one sample in a study of T cell therapy after organ transplantation. No antigens are known for them. Produced via immunoSEQ multiplex PCR; TCRdb's table is partial and in-frame only. The sample records about 17,000 clones, less than 90% being singletons. The material was CD8+ T cells from blood, obtained after autologous CMV-specific T cell therapy. The receptors shown here come from a human patient who had received a solid organ transplant and had CMV disease. Some T cells may be transferred from the graft donor. Each CDR3 is given with its conserved first and last residue. Fields, in order: J gene, V gene, CDR3 length, clone size, D gene, CDR3 DNA, CDR3 protein. D genes are given only for firm matches. Clone sizes are given selectively: once, few, many, or a class where the clone is expanded.

TRBJ2-7 | TRBV4-1 | 13 | once | . | TGCGCCAGCAGCCAGCCAAGCGGTTACGAGCAGTACTTC | CASSQPSGYEQYF
TRBJ2-7 | TRBV5-4 | 18 | . | TRBD1 | TGTGCCAGCAGCTCCCCCGAGGGCGACAGGGGGTCACTCTACGAGCAGTACTTC | CASSSPEGDRGSLYEQYF
TRBJ2-1 | TRBV9 | 16 | medium-sized | TRBD2 | TGTGCCAGCAGCGTAGGTAGCGGGAGTATCTACAATGAGCAGTTCTTC | CASSVGSGSIYNEQFF
TRBJ1-2 | TRBV5-6 | 12 | . | . | TGTGCCAGCAGCTTGGTAAAGGGTGGCTACACCTTC | CASSLVKGGYTF
TRBJ2-3 | TRBV29-1 | 15 | . | . | TGCAGCGTTGAAGGTTTTTCTTTTGTGACAGATACGCAGTATTTT | CSVEGFSFVTDTQYF
TRBJ2-1 | TRBV6-5 | 15 | . | TRBD1 | TGTGCCAGCAGCCGGACAGGTTCCCTGTGGGGTGAGCAGTTCTTC | CASSRTGSLWGEQFF
TRBJ2-7 | TRBV6-6 | 15 | . | . | TGTGCCAGCAGTTACTCTCTCGGGAGCTCCTACGAGCAGTACTTC | CASSYSLGSSYEQYF
TRBJ1-1 | TRBV19 | 13 | . | . | TGTGCCAGTAGTATTAATGGGGGGGCTGAAGCTTTCTTT | CASSINGGAEAFF
TRBJ2-7 | TRBV5-6 | 14 | medium-sized | . | TGTGCCAGCCTGAGGGGGGGCAGCTCCTACGAGCAGTACTTC | CASLRGGSSYEQYF
TRBJ1-5 | TRBV30 | 14 | . | . | TGTGCCTGGAACGTCGGTGTGGGTAATCAGCCCCAGCATTTT | CAWNVGVGNQPQHF
TRBJ2-5 | TRBV30 | 14 | . | . | TGTGCCTGGAGTGTGGTGGGGCCGGGAGAGACCCAGTACTTC | CAWSVVGPGETQYF
TRBJ1-4 | TRBV5-1 | 12 | . | . | TGCGCCAGCAGGGGCCTAAATGAAAAACTGTTTTTT | CASRGLNEKLFF
TRBJ2-6 | TRBV7-3 | 15 | . | . | TGTGCCAGCAGCTTGCAGAATCAGGGGGCCAACGTCCTGACTTTC | CASSLQNQGANVLTF
TRBJ2-1 | TRBV5-1 | 18 | . | . | TGCGCCAGCACCCCCGATGCCGGACTCACAAACTCCTACAATGAGCAGTTCTTC | CASTPDAGLTNSYNEQFF
TRBJ2-7 | TRBV5-1 | 14 | . | . | TGCGCCAGCAGCCCGGGGGGCGGATCCTTGGAGCAGTACTTC | CASSPGGGSLEQYF
TRBJ2-7 | TRBV27 | 15 | . | . | TGTGCCAGCAGTCCCCCCCACGGGCGCTCCTACGAGCAGTACTTC | CASSPPHGRSYEQYF
TRBJ2-7 | TRBV29-1 | 13 | medium-sized | TRBD1 | TGCAGCGTTGAGGCAACAGGGGGTTGGGAGCAGTACTTC | CSVEATGGWEQYF
TRBJ2-7 | TRBV19 | 14 | . | . | TGTGCCAGTAGTATAACGGGAGAGTTGGCCGAGCAGTACTTC | CASSITGELAEQYF
TRBJ2-7 | TRBV27 | 16 | . | . | TGTGCCAGCAGTCCGGACTGGGACTCCCTCTCCGTCGAGCAGTACTTC | CASSPDWDSLSVEQYF
TRBJ1-5 | TRBV7-9 | 14 | . | . | TGTGCCAGCAGCTTAGGTGGAGTGGGTCAGCCCCAGCATTTT | CASSLGGVGQPQHF
TRBJ2-7 | TRBV30 | 15 | . | TRBD1 | TGTGCCTGGGGAACCGGAACAGGGGAGAACTACGAGCAGTACTTC | CAWGTGTGENYEQYF
TRBJ1-4 | TRBV19 | 15 | . | TRBD1 | TGTGCCAGTAGTCTCCGGGACAGCAGTAATGAAAAACTGTTTTTT | CASSLRDSSNEKLFF
TRBJ1-1 | TRBV4-1 | 13 | . | . | TGCGCCAGCAGTTGGGGGCCCAACACTGAAGCTTTCTTT | CASSWGPNTEAFF
TRBJ1-5 | TRBV27 | 17 | . | TRBD1 | TGTGCCAGCACCCATATGGGGACAGGGATTAAAGGTCAGCCCCAGCATTTT | CASTHMGTGIKGQPQHF
TRBJ1-5 | TRBV5-4 | 15 | . | . | TGTGCCAGCAGCCTAAAGACGGGTAACAATCAGCCCCAGCATTTT | CASSLKTGNNQPQHF
TRBJ1-1 | TRBV10-3 | 15 | . | . | TGTGCCATCAGTGAGGGCAGTGCCGTGAACACTGAAGCTTTCTTT | CAISEGSAVNTEAFF
TRBJ1-5 | TRBV6-4 | 14 | . | . | TGTGCCAGCAGTCGGGACATCAGCAATCAGCCCCAGCATTTT | CASSRDISNQPQHF
TRBJ1-1 | TRBV7-9 | 15 | . | . | TGTGCCAGCAGCTTAGGTTTTACAGCTTACACTGAAGCTTTCTTT | CASSLGFTAYTEAFF
TRBJ1-4 | TRBV18 | 16 | . | . | TGTGCCAGCTCACCGACGACCGGGACCATGGGTGAAAAACTGTTTTTT | CASSPTTGTMGEKLFF